The rows below give T cell receptor beta chains drawn from one sample of a study of blood T cell repertoires in COVID-19. Assay used: immunoSEQ multiplex PCR; TCRdb lists only in-frame clones, some missing. Of around 260,000 clones in the sample, more than 70% were seen once. The sequencing input was peripheral blood. The source is a woman aged 45-60 years with acute or convalescent COVID-19. Each CDR3 is given with its conserved first and last residue. Fields, in order: V gene, clone size, CDR3 protein. The size field is filled for only some rows; it gives once, few, many or a size class.

v_gene: TRBV27; abundance: .; CDR3aa: CASTPGQTYGYTF
v_gene: TRBV7-3; abundance: .; CDR3aa: CASSPEVSGNTIYF
v_gene: TRBV5-1; abundance: .; CDR3aa: CASSLVAGGGQPQHF
v_gene: TRBV6-5; abundance: .; CDR3aa: CASRAGWPTGELFF
v_gene: TRBV18; abundance: .; CDR3aa: CASSPSLDRDRDGGQYF
v_gene: TRBV10-3; abundance: .; CDR3aa: CAISESPGRGHTEAFF
v_gene: TRBV27; abundance: .; CDR3aa: CASTPGGSAAGGYTF
v_gene: TRBV6-2/TRBV6-3; abundance: .; CDR3aa: CASSYAGGFSYEQYF
v_gene: TRBV6-2/TRBV6-3; abundance: .; CDR3aa: CASSYPPSSYEQYF
v_gene: TRBV5-6; abundance: .; CDR3aa: CASSSTGTSRDLGEQFF
v_gene: TRBV4-2; abundance: .; CDR3aa: CASSQDLRQGRDEQFF
v_gene: TRBV3-1/TRBV3-2; abundance: .; CDR3aa: CASSQPGQTYYGYTF
v_gene: TRBV3-1/TRBV3-2; abundance: .; CDR3aa: CASSPGGRGYEQYF
v_gene: TRBV20-1; abundance: .; CDR3aa: CSASRQGESNQPQHF
v_gene: TRBV7-3; abundance: .; CDR3aa: CASSIAGGPYEQYF
v_gene: TRBV18; abundance: .; CDR3aa: CASSSGTISYEQYF
v_gene: TRBV30; abundance: .; CDR3aa: CAWSGGGGQPQHF
v_gene: TRBV6-6; abundance: .; CDR3aa: CASMRDRGYTIYF
v_gene: TRBV3-1/TRBV3-2; abundance: few; CDR3aa: CASSPRLISGSKQYF
v_gene: TRBV7-2; abundance: few; CDR3aa: CASSIDGVGEQFF
v_gene: TRBV6-5; abundance: once; CDR3aa: CASSTSGRVNEQYF
v_gene: TRBV28; abundance: .; CDR3aa: CASTTPGTAYGELFF
v_gene: TRBV19; abundance: .; CDR3aa: CASSINQGAGQPQHF
v_gene: TRBV20-1; abundance: .; CDR3aa: CSATGGGEQFF
v_gene: TRBV28; abundance: .; CDR3aa: CASNGLQDIWEQYF
v_gene: TRBV5-1; abundance: few; CDR3aa: CASSAATGGSYNEQFF
v_gene: TRBV6-5; abundance: .; CDR3aa: CASSYSRFGEKLFF
v_gene: TRBV19; abundance: .; CDR3aa: CATTEQLNQLAFF
v_gene: TRBV27; abundance: .; CDR3aa: CASSPYLGQGANTIYF
v_gene: TRBV7-8; abundance: .; CDR3aa: CASSPSGQDHGYTF